Below, 15 T cell receptor beta chains from the same sample are listed, as sequenced in a study of neurological immune-mediated disorders. TCRdb processed the 5' RACE reads anew with MiXCR; each CDR3 protein has one entry. This sample yields more than 50,000 distinct CDR3 sequences, of which around 5.5% are seen a single time; 2.8% belongs to the top ten. Sequences were obtained from PBMCs. The receptors were gathered from a woman under 40 with multiple sclerosis.

There are many counts of this clonotype. A much larger clone lies one base from this, so it may be a read error. The V gene is TRBV10-3, the J gene TRBJ2-6; possibly TRBD1 for D (5 bases). Germline V gene lookup returns CDR1 ENHRY and CDR2 SYGVKD. This CDR3 has 16 residues. CDR3 coding DNA: TGTGCCATCAGTGAGTCTGACGGCTCTGGGGCCAAAGTCCTGACTTTC. Translating it yields CAISESDGSGAKVLTF.

This clonotype occurred many times. The V gene is TRBV20-1, the J gene TRBJ1-1, with a tentative D call TRBD1 (5 bases). Trimming removed 5 bases from V and 3 bases from J, with 13 bases in between. Germline V gene lookup returns CDR1 DFQATT and CDR2 SNEGSKA (reference sequence). CDR3 size: 13 residues. CDR3 DNA sequence: TGCAGTGCTCTAGAGACGGGGGACACTGAAGCTTTCTTT. Protein sequence: CSALETGDTEAFF.

This chain uses TRBV18 with TRBJ1-2; TRBD1 aligns across 10 bases. The CDR3 contains 15 residues. J lost 6 bases, V lost 1 base, and 5 bases had no gene match. Germline values: CDR1 KGHSH, CDR2 LQKENI. The CDR3 is CASSPLQGQGNGYTF. CDR3 DNA sequence: TGTGCCAGCTCACCACTCCAGGGACAGGGGAATGGCTACACCTTC.

This clonotype came up many times. The chain employs TRBV20-1 and TRBJ2-5; D is unresolved. Between the trimmed V and J ends, which lost 6 bases and 5 bases, there was a span of 10 bases. Per the germline V gene, CDR1 is DFQATT and CDR2 is SNEGSKA (reference sequence). CDR3 length equals 11 residues. The DNA of the CDR3 is TGCAGTGCAATTCGGGTGGAGACCCAGTACTTC. Protein: CSAIRVETQYF.

This clonotype occurred many times. J is TRBJ2-3 and V is TRBV5-1; 7 bases match TRBD1. V dropped 7 bases and J dropped 0; count of bases not matched to a gene: 5. The CDR3 is 14 residues long. CDR1 SGHRS and CDR2 YFSETQ come from the germline V gene. CDR3 amino acids: CASRDRSSTDTQYF. In nucleotides, the CDR3 is TGCGCCAGCCGGGACAGATCTAGCACAGATACGCAGTATTTT.

The chain employs TRBV18 and TRBJ1-2; possible D gene TRBD1, 5 bases. The germline V gene encodes CDR1 KGHSH and CDR2 LQKENI. The CDR3 extends over 13 amino acids. V lost 4 bases and J lost 4, with 10 bases in between. CDR3 amino acids: CASSRDGLYGYTF. In DNA form, the CDR3 reads TGTGCCAGCTCACGGGACGGACTCTATGGCTACACCTTC.

This clonotype was counted many times. The chain carries TRBV7-9 and TRBJ1-5; the D is unclear. Trimming stripped 5 bases from V and 4 bases from J, with 6 bases between. CDR1 and CDR2 (germline): SEHNR, FQNEAQ (reference sequence). This CDR3 spans 12 amino acids. Written as DNA, the CDR3 is TGTGCCAGCAGCCTAGAAAATCAGCCCCAGCATTTT. Translation gives CASSLENQPQHF.

This clonotype was picked up many times. In nucleotides, the CDR3 is TGCAGCGTTACCACAGGGGCCACCTACGAGCAGTACTTC. Its translation: CSVTTGATYEQYF. The chain combines TRBV29-1 with TRBJ2-7; 7 bases are shared with TRBD1. Per the germline V gene, CDR1 is SQVTM and CDR2 is ANQGSEA. This CDR3 has 13 residues. V dropped 5 bases and J dropped 2; count of bases not matched to a gene: 6.

This clonotype was recorded at least ten times. The chain links TRBV7-9 to TRBJ1-3, with 7 nucleotides matching TRBD1. The CDR3 is 17 amino acids. CDR1 is SEHNR and CDR2 is FQNEAQ in the germline V gene (reference sequence). The ends lost 3 bases at V and 0 bases at J; junction bases unmatched: 8. CDR3 region: CASSLIGTVNSGNTIYF. The DNA for the CDR3 is TGTGCCAGCAGCTTGATCGGGACAGTCAACTCTGGAAACACCATATATTTT. The full variable domain, completed using reference TRBV7-9 and TRBJ1-3, is DTGVSQNPRHKITKRGQNVTFRCDPISEHNRLYWYRQTLGQGPEFLTYFQNEAQLEKSRLLSDRFSAERPKGSFSTLEIQRTEQGDSAMYLCASSLIGTVNSGNTIYFGEGSWLTVV.

This clonotype appeared many times. The rearrangement links TRBV6-5 to TRBJ2-7; TRBD1 agrees at 8 bases. There are 13 residues in the CDR3. J lost 7 bases, V lost 5 bases, and 7 bases had no gene match. Germline CDR1 reads MNHEY; CDR2 reads SVGAGI. CDR3 DNA sequence: TGTGCCAGCAGTCAGACAGGGGTGGGGGAGCAGTACTTC. Translated, it gives CASSQTGVGEQYF.

In its sample, this clonotype was seen many times. Relative to the germline gene, one junction end is altered; a read error may explain this. This chain joins TRBV7-2 and TRBJ1-6; 8 bases map to TRBD1. The CDR3 runs 14 residues. Germline CDR1 SGHTA, CDR2 FQGNSA. CDR3 DNA: TGTGCCAGCAGCCGACAGGGGTTGAATTCACCCCTCAACTTT. Translated, it gives CASSRQGLNSPLNF.

This clonotype appeared many times. This rearrangement joins TRBV6-5 to TRBJ1-2, with D tentatively TRBD1 (5 bases). The V end lost 8 bases, the J end lost 4 bases, and 8 bases lay between the germline ends. Germline CDR1 reads MNHEY; CDR2 reads SVGAGI. The CDR3 contains 11 residues. The CDR3 DNA is TGTGCCAGCGGGGGTGGCTATGGCTACACCTTC. It translates to CASGGGYGYTF.

This clonotype was detected many times. The chain links TRBV9 to TRBJ1-5; D perhaps matches TRBD1 (5 bases). CDR1 is SGDLS and CDR2 is YYNGEE in the germline V gene. Trimming removed 2 bases from V and 10 bases from J, with 13 bases in between. The CDR3 runs to 13 residues. The CDR3 loop reads CASSVGDDGPQHF. CDR3 coding DNA: TGTGCCAGCAGCGTGGGGGACGACGGCCCCCAGCATTTT.

This clonotype was observed many times. The chain uses TRBV20-1 and TRBJ2-5, with D possibly being TRBD1 (5 bases). The V gene lost 3 bases and the J gene lost 3 bases, with 14 bases spanning the gap. This CDR3 region has 14 residues. Germline V gene lookup returns CDR1 DFQATT and CDR2 SNEGSKA (reference sequence). CDR3 in DNA: TGCAGTGCTAGCCGACAGCGCAAAGAAGAGACCCAGTACTTC. This sequence encodes CSASRQRKEETQYF.

This clonotype was counted only a few times. V usage is TRBV7-9 and J usage is TRBJ2-3; D is ambiguous. The CDR3 totals 15 residues. V was clipped by 0 bases and J by 2 bases, with 9 bases between them. CDR1 and CDR2 (germline): SEHNR, FQNEAQ (reference sequence). CDR3 sequence: CASSLAPTVTDTQYF. In nucleotides, the CDR3 is TGTGCCAGCAGCTTAGCCCCCACTGTCACAGATACGCAGTATTTT.